This T cell receptor (delta chain) emerged from a study of gamma-delta T cells after stem cell transplantation. J was trimmed by 0 bases and V by 3 bases; bases with no gene match: 16. This CDR3 has 20 residues. Germline CDR1 is GEAIGNYY and CDR2 is EKD. TCRdb re-called clones from the RT-PCR reads via CATT. The profile covers about 3,200 delta-chain clones, with 20% to 25% appearing a single time and more than 25% taken by the ten largest. This clone is labeled medium-sized (0.01 to 0.1%). The chain couples TRDV2 to TRDJ1; TRDD3 agrees at 12 bases. The clonotype originates from a human donor. It is not recorded whose cells these are; they may come from a transplant donor. Material for sequencing was gamma-delta T cells. CDR3: CACDAYWGILKPVYTDKLIF. The DNA for the CDR3 is TGTGCCTGTGACGCCTACTGGGGGATACTAAAACCGGTGTACACCGATAAACTCATCTTT.